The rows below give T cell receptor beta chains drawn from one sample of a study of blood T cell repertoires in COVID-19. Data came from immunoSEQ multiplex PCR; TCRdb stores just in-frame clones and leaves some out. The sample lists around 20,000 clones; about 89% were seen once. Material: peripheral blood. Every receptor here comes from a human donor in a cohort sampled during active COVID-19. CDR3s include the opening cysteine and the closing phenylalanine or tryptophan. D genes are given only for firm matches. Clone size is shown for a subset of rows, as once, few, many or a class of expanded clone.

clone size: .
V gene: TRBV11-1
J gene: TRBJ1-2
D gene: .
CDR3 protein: CASTLSGVSGYTF
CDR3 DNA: TGTGCCAGCACCCTCTCGGGAGTATCTGGCTACACCTTC

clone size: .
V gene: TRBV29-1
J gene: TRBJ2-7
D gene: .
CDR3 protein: CSAGGTPDGEQYF
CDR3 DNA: TGCAGCGCTGGGGGGACCCCTGATGGTGAGCAGTACTTC

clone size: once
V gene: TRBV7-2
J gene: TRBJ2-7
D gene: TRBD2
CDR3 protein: CASSSGTSMGWQYF
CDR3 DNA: TGTGCCAGCAGCTCAGGGACTAGCATGGGTTGGCAGTACTTC

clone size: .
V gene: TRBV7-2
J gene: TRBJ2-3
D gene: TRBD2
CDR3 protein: CASRILATTDTQYF
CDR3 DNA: TGTGCCAGTCGAATACTAGCGACCACAGATACGCAGTATTTT

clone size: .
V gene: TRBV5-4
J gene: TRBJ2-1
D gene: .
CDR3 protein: CASSSPSRNEQFF
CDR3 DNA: TGTGCCAGCAGCTCCCCCTCCCGTAATGAGCAGTTCTTC

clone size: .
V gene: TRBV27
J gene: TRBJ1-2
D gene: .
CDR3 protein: CASSLPGGYGYTF
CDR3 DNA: TGTGCCAGCAGTCTACCGGGGGGCTATGGCTACACCTTC

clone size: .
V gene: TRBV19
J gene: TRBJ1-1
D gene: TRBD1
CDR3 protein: CASSPRTGVDTEAFF
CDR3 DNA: TGTGCCAGTAGTCCACGGACAGGGGTAGACACTGAAGCTTTCTTT

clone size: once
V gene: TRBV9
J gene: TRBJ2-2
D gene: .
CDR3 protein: CASSPRSAGPGTGELFF
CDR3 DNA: TGTGCCAGCAGCCCGCGAAGCGCAGGGCCGGGCACCGGGGAGCTGTTTTTT

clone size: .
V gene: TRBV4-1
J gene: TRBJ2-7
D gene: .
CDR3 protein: CASSQDNSNRRYEQYF
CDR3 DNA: TGCGCCAGCAGCCAAGATAACTCTAACAGGAGATACGAGCAGTACTTC

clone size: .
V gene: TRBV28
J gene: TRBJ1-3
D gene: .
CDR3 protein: CASRFTGSSGNTIYF
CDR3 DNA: TGTGCCAGCAGGTTTACAGGTAGCTCTGGAAACACCATATATTTT

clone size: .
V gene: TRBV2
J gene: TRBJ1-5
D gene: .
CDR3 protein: CASSEGEPGAQHF
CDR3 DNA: TGTGCCAGCAGTGAAGGGGAGCCAGGAGCCCAGCATTTT

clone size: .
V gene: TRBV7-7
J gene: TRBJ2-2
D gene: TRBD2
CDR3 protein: CASSLGSGRWDTGELFF
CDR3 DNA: TGTGCTAGCAGCTTAGGAAGCGGGAGATGGGACACCGGGGAGCTGTTTTTT

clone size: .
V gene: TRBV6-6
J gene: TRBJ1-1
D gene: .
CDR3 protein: CASSPTGNTEAFF
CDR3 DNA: TGTGCCAGCAGTCCGACAGGGAACACTGAAGCTTTCTTT

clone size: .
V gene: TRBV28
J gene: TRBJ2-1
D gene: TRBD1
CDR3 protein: CASSQTWDSHPSLSSYNEQFF
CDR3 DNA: TGTGCCAGCAGTCAAACCTGGGACAGCCACCCATCCCTCAGCTCCTACAATGAGCAGTTCTTC

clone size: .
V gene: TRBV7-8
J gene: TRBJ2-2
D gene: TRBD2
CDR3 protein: CASSLKAASGIVNTGELFF
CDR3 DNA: TGTGCCAGCAGCTTAAAAGCGGCTAGCGGGATTGTTAACACCGGGGAGCTGTTTTTT

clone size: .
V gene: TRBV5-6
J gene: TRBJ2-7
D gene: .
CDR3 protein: CASSLPTVSEQYF
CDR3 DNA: TGTGCCAGCAGCTTACCAACGGTTTCTGAGCAGTACTTC

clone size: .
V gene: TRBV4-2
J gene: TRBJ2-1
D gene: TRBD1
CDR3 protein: CASSPLDRQGADEQFF
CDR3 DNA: TGTGCCAGCAGCCCACTAGACAGACAGGGGGCGGATGAGCAGTTCTTC

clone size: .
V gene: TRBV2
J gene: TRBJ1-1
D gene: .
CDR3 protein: CASLPEGLWYTEAFF
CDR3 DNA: TGTGCCAGCCTACCCGAGGGACTTTGGTACACTGAAGCTTTCTTT

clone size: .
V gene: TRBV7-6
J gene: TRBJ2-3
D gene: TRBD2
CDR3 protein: CASSLEPSGRRTDTQYF
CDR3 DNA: TGTGCCAGCAGCTTAGAACCTAGCGGGAGGAGGACAGATACGCAGTATTTT

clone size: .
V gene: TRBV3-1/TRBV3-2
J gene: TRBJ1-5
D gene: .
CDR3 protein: CASSQQFNQPQHF
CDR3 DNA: TGTGCCAGCAGCCAACAGTTTAATCAGCCCCAGCATTTT

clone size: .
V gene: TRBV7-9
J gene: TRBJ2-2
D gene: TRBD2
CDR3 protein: CASSSSFWTSDYHTGELFF
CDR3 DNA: TGTGCCAGCAGCTCAAGCTTCTGGACTAGCGATTACCACACCGGGGAGCTGTTTTTT

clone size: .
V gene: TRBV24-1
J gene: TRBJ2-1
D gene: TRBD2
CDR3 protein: CATSDFGGPSGYNEQFF
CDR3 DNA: TGTGCCACCAGTGATTTTGGGGGTCCTAGCGGGTACAATGAGCAGTTCTTC

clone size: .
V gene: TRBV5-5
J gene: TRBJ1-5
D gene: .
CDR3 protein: CASSLRGTWPQHF
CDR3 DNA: TGTGCCAGCAGCTTGCGCGGGACGTGGCCCCAGCATTTT

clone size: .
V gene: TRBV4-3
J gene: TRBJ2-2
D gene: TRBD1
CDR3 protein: CASSQADRAPGELFF
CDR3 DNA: TGCGCCAGCAGCCAGGCGGACAGGGCACCCGGGGAGCTGTTTTTT

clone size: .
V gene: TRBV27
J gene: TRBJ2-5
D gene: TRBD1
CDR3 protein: CASSSGTGGLETQYF
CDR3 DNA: TGTGCCAGCAGTTCCGGGACAGGGGGCTTGGAGACCCAGTACTTC

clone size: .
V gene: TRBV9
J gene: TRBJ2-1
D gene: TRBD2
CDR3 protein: CASSVVGGGAYEQFF
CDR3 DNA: TGTGCCAGCAGCGTAGTTGGCGGGGGGGCTTATGAGCAGTTCTTC

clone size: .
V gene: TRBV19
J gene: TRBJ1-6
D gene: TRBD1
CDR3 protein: CASTALNRGSNSPLHF
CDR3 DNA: TGTGCCAGTACCGCCCTCAACAGGGGATCCAATTCACCCCTCCACTTT

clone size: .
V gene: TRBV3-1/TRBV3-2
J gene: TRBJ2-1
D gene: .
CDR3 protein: CASSQDWAGQFF
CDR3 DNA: TGTGCCAGCAGCCAAGATTGGGCAGGGCAGTTCTTC

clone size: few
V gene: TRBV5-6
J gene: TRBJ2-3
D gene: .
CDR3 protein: CASSLVWAAQADTQYF
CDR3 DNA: TGTGCCAGCAGCTTGGTCTGGGCCGCACAGGCAGATACGCAGTATTTT